These T cell receptor beta chains were read from a single sample in a study of shared clonotypes between healthy human individuals. The assay was immunoSEQ multiplex PCR, and TCRdb's table has in-frame clones only and misses some. The sample consists of some 690,000 clones, 90% of them appearing once. Sequenced sample: memory CD8+ T cells from PBMCs. All receptors derive from a man aged 18 to 30 in good health. Some clones in this sample may be carry-over from other donors' samples. The CDR3 runs from the conserved cysteine through the conserved F or W. A D gene is named only where the DNA matches it firmly.

V: TRBV7-8
J: TRBJ1-2
D: NA
CDR3: CASSQTPVGDSNYGYTF
DNA: TGTGCCAGCAGCCAGACGCCGGTCGGGGATTCTAACTATGGCTACACCTTC

V: TRBV7-6
J: TRBJ2-7
D: TRBD2
CDR3: CASSLDATGGEQYF
DNA: TGTGCCAGCAGCTTAGACGCGACGGGGGGGGAGCAGTACTTC

V: TRBV6-5
J: TRBJ1-4
D: NA
CDR3: CASSQTATNEKLFF
DNA: TGTGCCAGCAGTCAGACAGCTACTAATGAAAAACTGTTTTTT

V: TRBV7-9
J: TRBJ2-5
D: NA
CDR3: CASSSLGRPQETQYF
DNA: TGTGCCAGCAGCTCCCTCGGGCGGCCGCAAGAGACCCAGTACTTC

V: TRBV9
J: TRBJ1-3
D: NA
CDR3: CASSASGQRNTIYF
DNA: TGTGCCAGCAGCGCCTCGGGACAACGAAACACCATATATTTT

V: TRBV5-1
J: TRBJ2-7
D: NA
CDR3: CASSLVGTAYEQYF
DNA: TGCGCCAGCAGCTTGGTTGGGACGGCCTACGAGCAGTACTTC

V: TRBV7-6
J: TRBJ2-5
D: NA
CDR3: CASSLSGALGGETQYF
DNA: TGTGCCAGCAGCTTAAGCGGAGCCTTGGGGGGAGAGACCCAGTACTTC

V: TRBV27
J: TRBJ2-2
D: NA
CDR3: CASSWDPRAGELFF
DNA: TGTGCCAGCAGTTGGGACCCAAGAGCCGGGGAGCTGTTTTTT

V: TRBV29-1
J: TRBJ2-1
D: NA
CDR3: CSVGTDEQFF
DNA: TGCAGCGTTGGGACAGATGAGCAGTTCTTC

V: TRBV15
J: TRBJ2-3
D: NA
CDR3: CATSRDPSGSTDTQYF
DNA: TGTGCCACCAGCAGAGATCCCAGCGGTAGCACAGATACGCAGTATTTT

V: TRBV6-1
J: TRBJ2-7
D: NA
CDR3: CASGILLPEGHEQYF
DNA: TGTGCCAGCGGGATTTTACTCCCCGAGGGCCACGAGCAGTACTTC

V: TRBV6-1
J: TRBJ2-7
D: NA
CDR3: CASSEGTSFYEQYF
DNA: TGTGCCAGCAGTGAAGGGACATCCTTCTACGAGCAGTACTTC

V: TRBV4-2
J: TRBJ2-1
D: TRBD2
CDR3: CASSQTPLRASGGHSEQFF
DNA: TGTGCCAGCAGCCAAACCCCCCTTCGGGCTAGCGGGGGGCACAGTGAGCAGTTCTTC

V: TRBV7-7
J: TRBJ2-1
D: TRBD2
CDR3: CASSPGLAPNNEQFF
DNA: TGTGCCAGCAGTCCCGGACTAGCCCCGAACAATGAGCAGTTCTTC

V: TRBV9
J: TRBJ2-3
D: NA
CDR3: CASSVARSVGGTQYF
DNA: TGTGCCAGCAGCGTAGCCCGATCTGTTGGGGGTACGCAGTATTTT

V: TRBV27
J: TRBJ1-5
D: NA
CDR3: CASGRGVSNQPQHF
DNA: TGTGCCAGCGGGAGGGGGGTGAGCAATCAGCCCCAGCATTTT

V: TRBV2
J: TRBJ2-3
D: NA
CDR3: CASKGRTDTQYF
DNA: TGTGCCAGCAAAGGGCGCACAGATACGCAGTATTTT